These 8 T cell receptor beta chains originate from one sample sequenced in a study of CD8 T cells in ankylosing spondylitis. TCRdb recomputed calls from the 5' RACE reads with MiXCR, one row per CDR3 protein. The table includes more than 150,000 distinct CDR3 sequences, approximately 12% detected once. The source material was blood, either unsorted or a sorted T cell fraction (not recorded which). All receptors come from a female donor with ankylosing spondylitis or in good health (not recorded which).

In its sample, this clonotype was seen many times. V is TRBV12-3 or TRBV12-4 and J is TRBJ1-6; possibly TRBD1 for D (5 bases). This CDR3 has 15 amino acids. Trimming took off 4 bases at V and 7 bases at J, with 14 bases between the two ends. As DNA, the CDR3 is TGTGCCAGCAGTTCCCACGGGGGAGGGAATTCACCCCTCCACTTT. Translating it yields CASSSHGGGNSPLHF.

The chain uses TRBV7-2 and TRBJ1-6; TRBD1 matches 7 bases. Germline V lookup: CDR1 SGHTA, CDR2 FQGNSA. The CDR3 is 15 amino acids. The V and J ends lost 5 bases and 6 bases, in that order; junction bases with no gene match: 7. The CDR3 nucleotides read TGTGCCAGCAGCCAAGGGACAGCGGGTAATTCACCCCTCCACTTT. This encodes CASSQGTAGNSPLHF.

This chain links TRBV6-2 or TRBV6-3 with TRBJ1-5, with TRBD1 matching 12 bases. This CDR3 has 16 residues. Germline V CDR1 and CDR2: MNHEY, SVGEGT. V lost 2 bases to trimming and J lost 6 bases; unmatched junction nucleotides: 5. This CDR3 is CASSYPGQGAFQPQHF. CDR3 bases: TGTGCCAGCAGTTACCCGGGACAGGGGGCGTTTCAGCCCCAGCATTTT.

J is TRBJ2-4 and V is TRBV20-1; 11 nucleotides match TRBD2. Per germline, CDR1 DFQATT and CDR2 SNEGSKA (reference sequence). The ends lost 5 bases at V and 7 bases at J; junction bases unmatched: 19. This CDR3 spans 18 amino acids. The CDR3 DNA reads as TGCAGTGCTTACCAGACTAGCGGGAAAATAGGGCGTACGAACATTCAGTACTTC. This translates into CSAYQTSGKIGRTNIQYF.

This chain connects TRBV4-1 to TRBJ2-6; D is unclear. CDR1 MGHRA and CDR2 YSYEKL come from the germline V gene. The CDR3 contains 22 residues. The V end lost 0 bases, the J end lost 4 bases, and 28 bases lay between the germline ends. Here the CDR3 reads CASSQEGFIAVGPMDGANVLTF. The CDR3 DNA sequence: TGCGCCAGCAGCCAAGAAGGGTTTATCGCGGTAGGACCGATGGACGGGGCCAACGTCCTGACTTTC.

This clonotype showed up many times. The chain links TRBV3-1 to TRBJ2-7, with D hard to call. The V gene's germline CDR1 is LGHDT and CDR2 YNNKEL (reference sequence). CDR3 length: 15 residues. V lost 5 bases, J lost 5 bases, and 19 bases lay in between. CDR3 coding DNA: TGTGCCAGCAGCTCACACCATTCTTCCCCCGACGAGCAGTACTTC. This codes for CASSSHHSSPDEQYF.

Turning to this clonotype: A clone one base away is much larger, so this may be a read error. This CDR3 fails to terminate in the conserved phenylalanine or tryptophan, so it likely reflects a read error. The chain combines TRBV24-1 with TRBJ1-4; D remains unclear. The CDR3 consists of 13 residues. V was clipped by 2 bases and J by 5 bases, with 5 bases between them. From germline, CDR1 is KGHDR and CDR2 SFDVKD. CDR3 amino acids: CATSDWENEKLFL. The CDR3 nucleotides read TGTGCCACCAGTGATTGGGAAAATGAAAAACTGTTTCTT.

The rearrangement joins TRBV4-1 to TRBJ2-7, with 10 bases that match TRBD2. Germline assignment: CDR1 MGHRA and CDR2 YSYEKL. The CDR3 totals 17 residues. Germline trimming cut 0 bases from V and 4 bases from J; bases unmatched to any gene: 9. The CDR3 protein is CASSQEGLLAGVYEQYF. The CDR3 coding sequence is TGCGCCAGCAGCCAAGAAGGGCTCCTAGCGGGAGTTTACGAGCAGTACTTC.